The clone carrying this TCR beta chain qualifies as medium-sized (0.01 to 0.1%). The CDR3 has 18 amino acids. The J segment lost 4 bases and the V segment lost 1 base, leaving 9 bases of the junction unmatched. CDR1 and CDR2 (germline): SGHTA, FQGNSA. The sample is drawn from a study of T cell repertoires in cytomegalovirus infection. Using its own MiXCR run on the reads, TCRdb lists one record per CDR3 protein. Among 350,000 to 450,000 distinct CDR3 sequences, 18% were seen once, and the ten largest hold around 10%. The origin of this receptor is a human donor in good health (CMV status not recorded). Some clones in this sample may be carry-over from other donors' samples. The V gene is TRBV7-2, the J gene TRBJ2-3; 12 nucleotides agree with TRBD2. The sample was PBMCs. The CDR3 nucleotides are TGTGCCAGCAGCTTAGATGCCAGACTAGCGGGAGCCCCAGATACGCAGTATTTT. Protein product: CASSLDARLAGAPDTQYF.